One sample yielded the 17 T cell receptor beta chains listed below, sequenced in a study of T-cell memory formation after mild COVID-19. Via MiXCR, TCRdb re-called the 5' RACE reads, giving one row per CDR3 protein. The top ten clones hold around 8.4% of a sample with fewer than 550,000 distinct CDR3 sequences, 15% to 20% of them seen once. Sequenced input: PBMCs or a T cell subset sorted from them (not recorded which). All receptors come from an adult woman who had mild COVID-19 (a few samples of this study predate the infection). Cell type and time point are not known.

The chain carries TRBV30 and TRBJ2-3; 15 positions match TRBD2. The V gene's germline CDR1 is GTSNPN and CDR2 SVGIG (reference sequence). J was trimmed by 7 bases and V by 2 bases; bases with no gene match: 4. The CDR3 is 15 residues long. CDR3 sequence: CAWSTGLAGGNTQYF. As DNA, the CDR3 is TGTGCCTGGAGTACCGGACTAGCGGGAGGGAATACGCAGTATTTT. Full variable domain (missing parts from reference TRBV30 and TRBJ2-3): SQTIHQWPATLVQPVGSPLSLECTVEGTSNPNLYWYRQAAGRGLQLLFYSVGIGQISSEVPQNLSASRPQDRQFILSSKKLLLSDSGFYLCAWSTGLAGGNTQYFGPGTRLTVL.

The rearrangement links TRBV5-1 to TRBJ1-2; D perhaps matches TRBD1 (6 bases). From germline, CDR1 is SGHRS and CDR2 YFSETQ. CDR3 length: 16 amino acids. Trimming took 4 bases from V and 4 from J, leaving 20 bases between them. CDR3 sequence: CASSPGTSEGLYGYTF. The DNA for the CDR3 is TGCGCCAGCAGCCCCGGGACAAGCGAAGGACTCTATGGCTACACCTTC.

This clonotype has more than one count but fewer than ten. The chain joins TRBV7-2 to TRBJ2-5; the match to TRBD1 covers 7 bases. The CDR3 runs to 14 residues. Germline loops: CDR1 SGHTA, CDR2 FQGNSA. Losses at the gene ends were 6 bases for V and 5 bases for J; bases not matched to a gene: 9. CDR3 loop: CASSQEGARETQYF. CDR3 bases: TGTGCCAGCAGTCAAGAGGGGGCGCGGGAGACCCAGTACTTC.

This clonotype was seen a handful of times. The chain carries TRBV5-1 and TRBJ1-1; D is unresolved. Germline lookup yields CDR1 SGHRS and CDR2 YFSETQ. V shed 0 bases and J shed 4 bases, with 10 bases lying between them. The CDR3 runs 14 residues. The CDR3 DNA follows: TGCGCCAGCAGCTTGGAGAACGCCCGCACTGAAGCTTTCTTT. This sequence encodes CASSLENARTEAFF.

This sequence joins TRBV12-3 or TRBV12-4 and TRBJ2-3; D is unresolved. The germline V and J ends were trimmed by 6 bases and 0 bases, with 10 bases remaining between them. There are 14 residues in the CDR3. CDR3 region: CASSHAGSTDTQYF. CDR3 bases: TGTGCCAGCAGCCACGCCGGGAGCACAGATACGCAGTATTTT.

This clonotype was seen more than once but under ten times. CDR3 sequence reads: CASSLARASGTLQETQYF. The CDR3 DNA reads TGTGCCAGCAGCTTAGCGCGGGCTAGCGGGACTCTCCAAGAGACCCAGTACTTC. The chain joins TRBV7-2 to TRBJ2-5; 9 positions match TRBD2. This CDR3 has 18 amino acids. The germline CDR1 and CDR2 sequences are SGHTA and FQGNSA. With V trimmed by 0 bases and J by 1 base, 9 bases remained unmatched.

This clonotype was counted a few times. This sequence joins TRBV6-2 or TRBV6-3 and TRBJ1-5; 7 bases line up with TRBD1. The CDR3 is made up of 14 amino acids. The ends lost 2 bases at V and 4 bases at J; junction bases unmatched: 2. CDR1 and CDR2 (germline): MNHEY, SVGEGT. The CDR3 region has the DNA TGTGCCAGCAGTTACGGGGACAGAAATCAGCCCCAGCATTTT. It translates to CASSYGDRNQPQHF.

J is TRBJ2-7 and V is TRBV4-2; D unresolved. Germline loops: CDR1 LGHNA, CDR2 YNFKEQ. The CDR3 runs 11 residues. With 6 bases removed from V and 7 bases from J, the gap between germline ends came to 10 bases. CDR3 protein: CASRGDGEQYF. The CDR3 DNA reads TGTGCCAGCAGGGGCGACGGGGAGCAGTACTTC.

V gene TRBV30 combines with J gene TRBJ1-2; perhaps TRBD1 as D (5 bases). Trimming took 0 bases from V and 4 from J, leaving 15 bases between them. Germline V CDR1 and CDR2: GTSNPN, SVGIG (reference sequence). The CDR3 loop spans 15 amino acids. The CDR3 bases are TGTGCCTGGAGTGTACTTTGGGGGGGAAGCTATGGCTACACCTTC. It translates to CAWSVLWGGSYGYTF.

The V and J genes are TRBV6-4 and TRBJ2-2; no clear D. The length of the CDR3 is 11 residues. Trimming stripped 6 bases from V and 6 bases from J, with 5 bases between. The germline V gene has CDR1 MRHNA and CDR2 SNTAGT. The CDR3 protein is CASRGSGELFF. The CDR3 DNA follows: TGTGCCAGCAGAGGGTCCGGGGAGCTGTTTTTT.

This clonotype was counted a few times. V usage is TRBV11-3 and J usage is TRBJ2-7, with 7 bases fitting TRBD2. This CDR3 spans 15 amino acids. The germline gives CDR1 SGHNT, CDR2 YENEEA. J lost 5 bases, V lost 2 bases, and 9 bases had no gene match. The CDR3 DNA sequence: TGTGCCAGCAGCTTAATTGGACGGACTAGGCACGAGCAGTACTTC. The encoded protein is CASSLIGRTRHEQYF.

The chain is built from TRBV7-9 and TRBJ2-5; 8 bases map to TRBD1. The CDR3 covers 17 residues. Germline V gene sequence: CDR1 SEHNR, CDR2 FQNEAQ (reference sequence). With 2 bases clipped from V and 5 bases from J, the junction kept 13 bases outside the gene matches. The CDR3 DNA follows: TGTGCCAGCAGCTTACGGGTGGACAGGGATCGTCGGGAGACCCAGTACTTC. As protein: CASSLRVDRDRRETQYF.

The rearrangement uses TRBV18 and TRBJ2-7, with D possibly matching TRBD2 (6 bases). The ends were cut back, 6 bases at V and 2 bases at J, with 17 bases in the middle. Germline CDR1 reads KGHSH; CDR2 reads LQKENI. The CDR3 loop spans 15 amino acids. The CDR3 nucleotides are TGTGCCAGCTCCACCGGGGAGGAGAGGCCCTACGAGCAGTACTTC. This gives the protein CASSTGEERPYEQYF.

This chain uses TRBV2 with TRBJ2-5; D is undetermined. Germline values: CDR1 SNHLY, CDR2 FYNNEI. Between the trimmed V and J ends, which lost 4 bases and 4 bases, there was a span of 13 bases. The CDR3 runs to 14 residues. The CDR3 region has the DNA TGTGCCAGCAGTGGTACAAGATCGCCAGAGACCCAGTACTTC. Protein product: CASSGTRSPETQYF. Filled out from reference TRBV2 and TRBJ2-5, the complete variable domain reads EPEVTQTPSHQVTQMGQEVILRCVPISNHLYFYWYRQILGQKVEFLVSFYNNEISEKSEIFDDQFSVERPDGSNFTLKIRSTKLEDSAMYFCASSGTRSPETQYFGPGTRLLVL.

There are many counts of this clonotype. The chain combines TRBV5-1 with TRBJ2-7; the match to TRBD1 covers 9 bases. The CDR3 spans 13 residues. CDR1 SGHRS and CDR2 YFSETQ come from the germline V gene. Germline trimming cut 7 bases from V and 6 bases from J; bases unmatched to any gene: 8. The CDR3 nucleotides read TGCGCCAGCGGAGGGACAGGGCTTAGCGAGCAGTACTTC. As protein: CASGGTGLSEQYF. The variable domain in full, with the rest retrieved from reference TRBV5-1 and TRBJ2-7, is KAGVTQTPRYLIKTRGQQVTLSCSPISGHRSVSWYQQTPGQGLQFLFEYFSETQRNKGNFPGRFSGRQFSNSRSEMNVSTLELGDSALYLCASGGTGLSEQYFGPGTRLTVT.

This sequence joins TRBV3-1 and TRBJ2-7; 8 bases line up with TRBD2. The germline gives CDR1 LGHDT, CDR2 YNNKEL (reference sequence). The CDR3 spans 15 residues. V shed 1 base, J shed 3 bases, and the junction held 5 bases outside the gene matches. CDR3 in DNA: TGTGCCAGCAGCCAAGCCGGGGGGGCTGGCTACGAGCAGTACTTC. It is translated as CASSQAGGAGYEQYF.

This clonotype was detected a few times. The chain carries TRBV12-3 or TRBV12-4 and TRBJ2-3; D might be TRBD2 (7 bases). The V end lost 7 bases, the J end lost 4 bases, and 24 bases lay between the germline ends. This CDR3 has 17 residues. The CDR3 coding sequence is TGTGCCAGCACCCCAAGGGGGGAGGGTCAGGACGCAGATACGCAGTATTTT. This codes for CASTPRGEGQDADTQYF.